This TCR beta chain was identified during a study of control samples from healthy donors and cancer patients (dated by TCRdb to the early 2020s). The library was obtained by the immunoSEQ multiplex PCR assay. TCRdb carries this immuneACCESS record with in-frame sequences only. Its versions omit some clonotypes, under half of them owing to an unresolved V gene in the studies checked, with the rest unexplained. The sample profile shows some 71,000 clones; about 90% of them were found once. The ten largest clones capture about a fifth of the sample. Concerning this clone itself: Its antigen is unknown. The record has no base qualities; no much larger clone is one base away.

At the junction V is shortened by 1 base and J by 4 bases, with 23 bases in between. The germline V gene encodes CDR1 MGHRA and CDR2 YSYEKL. The CDR3 holds 18 amino acids from the cysteine to the phenylalanine. The read is trimmed to its CDR3 DNA, 54 bases read in frame from base 1. Material for sequencing was PBMCs. The chain is assembled from TRBV4-1 and TRBJ2-7; TRBD1 is possibly the D segment (6 matching bases). The TCR comes from a man in his 60s with lung cancer. The DNA sequence reads TGCGCCAGCAGCCAAGGAAAAGGACGTCGGACAGAGGATTACGAGCAGTACTTC. Its translation reads: CASSQGKGRRTEDYEQYF.